The clone carrying this TCR beta chain occurred once. Clones were sequenced by immunoSEQ multiplex PCR, and TCRdb holds only the in-frame ones, with some missing. The profile covers hundreds of thousands of clones, with 86% appearing a single time and around 1.8% taken by the ten largest. V dropped 1 base and J dropped 6; count of bases not matched to a gene: 6. CDR3 length: 15 amino acids. Germline CDR1 LGHNT, CDR2 FRNRAP. The sample originates from a study of blood T cell repertoires in COVID-19. Ages ranged from about 18 to 89 years, with residence in around 24 US areas. The V and J genes are TRBV12-5 and TRBJ2-1; 7 nucleotides align to TRBD2. The sequenced sample was PBMCs or T cells enriched from blood (not recorded which). This receptor was identified in a man in his forties who had recovered from COVID-19. CDR3 in amino acids: CASGLGDYRSNEQFF. For the CDR3, the DNA is TGTGCTAGTGGTTTGGGGGACTACCGGTCCAATGAGCAGTTCTTC.